This entry is about one T cell receptor (beta chain). The treatment was: about 20 received Ad26.COV2.S at low or high dose, single or two shots; about five received placebo; per-sample allocation not given. Specimen acquisition occurred on day 63 following the initial vaccine or placebo injection. These data are taken from a study of Ad26.COV2.S vaccination and SARS-CoV-2 variants. At the level of the study: A COV1001 Ad26.COV2.S trial-arm participant provided the sample.

Assay used: immunoSEQ multiplex PCR; TCRdb lists only in-frame clones, some missing. The sample has about 400,000 clones; roughly 90% are singletons. CDR1 SGHRS and CDR2 YFSETQ come from the germline V gene. V was cut by 4 bases and J by 4 bases, with 10 bases left in between. This CDR3 region has 13 residues. This clonotype was sampled from a person aged 18-65 years who received the Ad26.COV2.S COVID-19 vaccine or a placebo. The material was peripheral blood, obtained in a trial of Ad26.COV2.S vaccine versus placebo. The V and J genes are TRBV5-1 and TRBJ2-3; D is unresolved. CDR3 sequence reads: CASSPPVSDTQYF. CDR3 coding DNA: TGCGCCAGCAGCCCGCCCGTTTCAGATACGCAGTATTTT.